This T cell receptor beta chain appears in the sequencing data of a study of spatial heterogeneity in lung cancer. Study results and caveats: Tumor mutation counts were tracked by expanded intratumoral alpha and beta TCR counts.

The time point is: sample taken at primary tumor resection. Sequencing covered unsorted whole RNA taken from tumor, nontumor lung or frozen PBMC. The V segment lost 3 bases and the J segment 2 bases; nucleotides outside the gene matches: 4. Looked up from germline, CDR1 is MNHNS and CDR2 is SASEGT. The CDR3 length is 15 residues. TCRdb re-derived calls from the 5' RACE reads in MiXCR, one entry per CDR3 protein. The sample consists of fewer than 15,000 distinct CDR3 sequences, roughly 3.3% of them appearing once. This clonotype occurred many times. No antigen is known for it. Material: lung tumor tissue, obtained at surgery. This chain links TRBV6-1 with TRBJ1-3; 7 nucleotides agree with TRBD1. The clonotype comes from a male donor with early-stage non-small cell lung cancer. CDR3 residues: CASSERRGTGNTIYF. The CDR3 bases are TGTGCCAGCAGTGAGCGCAGGGGGACTGGAAACACCATATATTTT.